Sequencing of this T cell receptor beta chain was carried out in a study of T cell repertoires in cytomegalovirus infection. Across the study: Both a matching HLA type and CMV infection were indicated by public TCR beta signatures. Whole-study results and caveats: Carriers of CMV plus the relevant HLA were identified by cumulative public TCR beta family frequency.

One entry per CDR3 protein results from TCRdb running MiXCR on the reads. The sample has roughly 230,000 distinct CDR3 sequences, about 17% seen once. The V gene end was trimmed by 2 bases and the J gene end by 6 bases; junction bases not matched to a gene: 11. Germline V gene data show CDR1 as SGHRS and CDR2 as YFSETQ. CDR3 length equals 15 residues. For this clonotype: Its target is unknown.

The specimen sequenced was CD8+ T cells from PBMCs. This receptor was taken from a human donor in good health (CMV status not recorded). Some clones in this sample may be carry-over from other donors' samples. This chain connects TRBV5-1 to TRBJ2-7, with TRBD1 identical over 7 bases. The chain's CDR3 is CASSFTGTEGGEQYF. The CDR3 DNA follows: TGCGCCAGCAGCTTTACCGGGACAGAAGGCGGCGAGCAGTACTTC.